This T cell receptor (beta chain) came from a study of blood T cells in healthy people across ages. In this sample, this clonotype turned up once. The junction departs from the called germline gene at one end, perhaps through a read error. Primed by a sample-barcoded 5' primer and a J-beta primer mix, a second PCR proceeded for 7 to 11 cycles. MiXCR, run by TCRdb on the 5' RACE reads, gives a single entry per CDR3 protein. There are about 1.6 million distinct CDR3 sequences in the sample; 30% to 35% occur only once, and 10% to 12% lies in the top ten. Germline assignment: CDR1 SGHTA and CDR2 FQGNSA. The CDR3 is made up of 16 amino acids.

The specimen was blood. The receptor was isolated from a woman aged 25-40 years in good health. The chain has TRBV7-2 and TRBJ2-3; 7 positions agree with TRBD2. The CDR3 here is CANSLSLAPSTDTQYF. Written as DNA, the CDR3 is TGTGCCAACAGCTTATCACTAGCGCCGAGCACAGATACGCAGTATTTT.